Listed below are T cell receptor beta chains from one sample, sequenced in a study of beta chain features in type 1 diabetes. Sequenced by immunoSEQ multiplex PCR; TCRdb stores in-frame clones only, minus some. Here the sample spans about 320,000 clones, 14% being singletons. The material sequenced was central memory CD4+ T cells from blood. The receptor source for this set is a young man in good health. Both conserved end residues are part of each CDR3. D genes are given only for firm matches. The size entry is marked missing in some rows and otherwise reads once, few, many or a size class.

>-|TRBJ2-3|TRBV6-5|-
CASRRGSLSDTQYF
TGTGCCAGCCGACGGGGGTCTTTATCAGATACGCAGTATTTT
>-|TRBJ2-3|TRBV7-9|-
CASSLDLGGTDTQYF
TGTGCCAGCAGCCTTGACTTAGGGGGCACAGATACGCAGTATTTT
>-|TRBJ2-1|TRBV7-3|-
CASGSYNEQFF
TGTGCTAGCGGATCCTACAATGAGCAGTTCTTC
>-|TRBJ2-5|TRBV7-7|-
CASSLARQETQYF
TGTGCCAGCAGCTTAGCACGGCAAGAGACCCAGTACTTC
>few|TRBJ2-1|TRBV6-5|-
CASRRQGGSYNEQFF
TGTGCCAGCAGGCGACAGGGAGGCTCCTACAATGAGCAGTTCTTC
>few|TRBJ2-5|TRBV5-1|TRBD2
CASSQLAVQETQYF
TGCGCCAGCAGCCAACTAGCGGTACAAGAGACCCAGTACTTC
>few|TRBJ2-2|TRBV19|-
CASNTEGTGELFF
TGTGCCAGTAATACAGAAGGGACCGGGGAGCTGTTTTTT
>-|TRBJ2-1|TRBV9|TRBD2
CASSAGGLAYNEQFF
TGTGCCAGCAGCGCGGGGGGACTAGCTTACAATGAGCAGTTCTTC
>few|TRBJ1-1|TRBV5-1|-
CASSQGGNTEAFF
TGCGCCAGCAGCCAAGGGGGGAACACTGAAGCTTTCTTT
>-|TRBJ1-6|TRBV4-3|-
CASSQESSSYNSPLHF
TGCGCCAGCAGCCAAGAGAGTAGCTCCTATAATTCACCCCTCCACTTT
>few|TRBJ2-5|TRBV5-4|TRBD2
CVAGRGGETQYF
TGTGTCGCGGGGCGCGGGGGGGAGACCCAGTACTTC
>-|TRBJ2-2|TRBV11-1|TRBD2
CASSLVSGKTGELFF
TGTGCCAGCAGCTTAGTAAGCGGGAAGACCGGGGAGCTGTTTTTT
>-|TRBJ1-5|TRBV6-5|-
CASRQVNNQPQHF
TGTGCCAGCCGACAGGTAAACAATCAGCCCCAGCATTTT
>few|TRBJ1-6|TRBV6-5|TRBD1
CASSLGTGSYGSPLHF
TGTGCCAGCAGTTTAGGGACAGGGTCATATGGTTCACCCCTCCACTTT
>-|TRBJ1-1|TRBV5-1|-
CASSLEPASSEAFF
TGCGCCAGCAGCTTGGAACCGGCGTCTAGTGAAGCTTTCTTT
>-|TRBJ1-5|TRBV5-6|-
CASSFGSRNQPQHF
TGTGCCAGCAGCTTCGGGAGCCGCAATCAGCCCCAGCATTTT
>many|TRBJ2-3|TRBV14|-
CASSHDWGGDTQYF
TGTGCCAGCAGCCACGACTGGGGTGGAGATACGCAGTATTTT
>few|TRBJ2-7|TRBV7-2|-
CASTPDSYEQYF
TGTGCCAGCACCCCAGACTCCTACGAGCAGTACTTC
>few|TRBJ2-5|TRBV18|-
CASSQGTSKKETQYF
TGTGCCAGCTCACAAGGGACATCTAAGAAGGAGACCCAGTACTTC
>-|TRBJ2-5|TRBV7-7|-
CASSKDQRQETQYF
TGTGCCAGCAGCAAGGACCAGAGGCAAGAGACCCAGTACTTC
>many|TRBJ1-5|TRBV29-1|-
CSVAPGGGQPQHF
TGCAGCGTTGCGCCGGGGGGCGGACAGCCCCAGCATTTT
>few|TRBJ2-3|TRBV7-6|TRBD2
CASSLARGGGDTQYF
TGTGCCAGCAGCTTAGCGCGGGGGGGCGGAGATACGCAGTATTTT
>few|TRBJ2-3|TRBV4-1|-
CASSQDRRLSTDTQYF
TGCGCCAGCAGCCAAGATCGTCGCTTGAGCACAGATACGCAGTATTTT
>few|TRBJ1-6|TRBV15|-
CATSRDQKQNSPLHF
TGTGCCACCAGCAGAGATCAGAAACAAAATTCACCCCTCCACTTT
>-|TRBJ1-6|TRBV2|-
CASSESSGNNSPLHF
TGTGCCAGCAGTGAATCGTCGGGGAATAATTCACCCCTCCACTTT
>few|TRBJ2-7|TRBV6-5|-
CASGDDYEQYF
TGTGCCAGCGGGGATGATTACGAGCAGTACTTC
>-|TRBJ1-1|TRBV11-3|-
CASSLGAGTEAFF
TGTGCCAGCAGCTTAGGAGCAGGCACTGAAGCTTTCTTT
>many|TRBJ2-3|TRBV2|-
CATGWRGTDTQYF
TGTGCCACCGGATGGAGGGGCACAGATACGCAGTATTTT
>once|TRBJ2-1|TRBV18|TRBD2
CASSRLAGDTSYNEQFF
TGTGCCAGCTCCCGACTAGCGGGGGACACCTCCTACAATGAGCAGTTCTTC
>-|TRBJ2-5|TRBV14|-
CASSQEGLGQETQYF
TGTGCCAGCAGCCAAGAAGGTTTGGGTCAAGAGACCCAGTACTTC
>-|TRBJ1-4|TRBV19|-
CASSIGSTNEKLFF
TGTGCCAGTAGTATTGGTTCAACTAATGAAAAACTGTTTTTT
>many|TRBJ2-6|TRBV5-4|-
CASRQQGSGANVLTF
TGTGCCAGCAGGCAACAGGGATCTGGGGCCAACGTCCTGACTTTC
>once|TRBJ2-1|TRBV5-6|TRBD2
CASSLEAGTYNEQFF
TGTGCCAGCAGCTTAGAAGCGGGGACCTACAATGAGCAGTTCTTC
>-|TRBJ2-2|TRBV10-3|-
CAISESKQTVGELFF
TGTGCCATCAGTGAGTCGAAGCAAACGGTCGGGGAGCTGTTTTTT
>-|TRBJ2-5|TRBV6-5|-
CASSYQELVTGRQYF
TGTGCCAGCAGTTACCAAGAGCTAGTAACGGGACGCCAGTACTTC
>-|TRBJ1-2|TRBV5-1|-
CASTPMSGSHGYTF
TGCGCCAGCACCCCTATGAGTGGGTCACATGGCTACACCTTC
>few|TRBJ1-2|TRBV7-2|-
CASSLHPTGVYYGYTF
TGTGCCAGCAGCTTACACCCCACGGGCGTATACTATGGCTACACCTTC
>-|TRBJ2-1|TRBV11-3|-
CASSLDLGGNNEQFF
TGTGCCAGCAGCTTAGATCTCGGTGGGAACAATGAGCAGTTCTTC
>few|TRBJ2-7|TRBV29-1|-
CSVEISGGREYF
TGCAGCGTTGAAATATCGGGGGGCAGGGAGTACTTC
>-|TRBJ2-5|TRBV4-1|-
CASSQDWRNLETQYF
TGCGCCAGCAGCCAAGATTGGAGGAATTTAGAGACCCAGTACTTC
>few|TRBJ1-1|TRBV7-9|-
CASRTTRGSGTEAFF
TGTGCCAGCAGAACAACGAGGGGCAGTGGCACTGAAGCTTTCTTT
>few|TRBJ1-2|TRBV6-5|TRBD1
CASSYDPTGGKGYTF
TGTGCCAGCAGTTACGACCCGACAGGGGGCAAGGGCTACACCTTC
>few|TRBJ2-1|TRBV5-4|-
CASSLARELGNEQFF
TGTGCCAGCAGCTTGGCCAGGGAGTTGGGCAATGAGCAGTTCTTC
>few|TRBJ1-5|TRBV6-5|TRBD1
CASSYSWTGANQPQHF
TGTGCCAGCAGTTACTCGTGGACAGGAGCTAATCAGCCCCAGCATTTT
>few|TRBJ2-1|TRBV11-3|TRBD2
CASSLTFGRRDNEQFF
TGTGCCAGCAGCCTCACGTTCGGGAGGAGGGACAATGAGCAGTTCTTC
>few|TRBJ2-3|TRBV5-1|TRBD2
CASSSKREGGLDTQYF
TGCGCCAGCAGCTCCAAGCGGGAGGGCGGTTTAGATACGCAGTATTTT
>-|TRBJ2-1|TRBV11-2|-
CASSSPFLEQFF
TGTGCCAGCAGCTCCCCCTTTCTTGAGCAGTTCTTC
>few|TRBJ1-4|TRBV4-3|-
CASSGLIGATNEKLFF
TGCGCCAGCAGCGGACTAATCGGGGCAACTAATGAAAAACTGTTTTTT
>many|TRBJ2-2|TRBV5-4|-
CASSFGGTNTGELFF
TGTGCCAGCAGCTTTGGGGGGACGAACACCGGGGAGCTGTTTTTT
>-|TRBJ1-2|TRBV6-1|-
CASSEVRVGYGYTF
TGTGCCAGCAGTGAAGTGAGGGTTGGCTATGGCTACACCTTC
>few|TRBJ2-3|TRBV11-2|TRBD2
CASSLLAGVTDTQYF
TGTGCCAGCAGCTTACTAGCGGGGGTCACAGATACGCAGTATTTT
>-|TRBJ2-2|TRBV2|-
CASLGQELFF
TGTGCCAGCTTGGGACAGGAGCTGTTTTTT
>few|TRBJ2-1|TRBV6-5|TRBD2
CAIKTSGENNEQFF
TGTGCCATTAAGACTAGCGGGGAAAACAATGAGCAGTTCTTC
>-|TRBJ2-3|TRBV4-1|-
CASSPQEASTDTQYF
TGCGCCAGCAGCCCTCAGGAAGCGAGCACAGATACGCAGTATTTT